The rows below give T cell receptor beta chains drawn from one sample of a study of blood T cell repertoires in COVID-19. Some clones are missing from TCRdb's copy, which holds only in-frame ones; the method was immunoSEQ multiplex PCR. The profile covers approximately 230,000 clones, with approximately 90% appearing a single time and nearly 6.5% taken by the ten largest. The sequencing sample was made of PBMCs or T cells enriched from blood (not recorded which). The receptors come from a woman aged 25 to 39 with acute COVID-19. Both conserved end residues are part of each CDR3. The D gene is left open where the match is weak. Only some rows state a clone size, as once, few, many or a class for expanded clones.

D	size	V	J	DNA	CDR3
NA	NA	TRBV24-1	TRBJ1-3	TGTGCCACCAGTCAGAGGAACTCTGGAAACACCATATATTTT	CATSQRNSGNTIYF
NA	NA	TRBV5-1	TRBJ1-5	TGCGCCAGCAGCTTCAGGGCAGGGCAGCCCCAGCATTTT	CASSFRAGQPQHF
NA	NA	TRBV27	TRBJ2-3	TGTGCCAGCAGTTTCGGGAGCGGGTGGACAGATACGCAGTATTTT	CASSFGSGWTDTQYF
TRBD1	NA	TRBV3-1/TRBV3-2	TRBJ2-3	TGTGCCAGCAGCCACGCGGACAGGGGAAGCACAGATACGCAGTATTTT	CASSHADRGSTDTQYF
TRBD1	NA	TRBV30	TRBJ1-5	TGTGCCTGGAGTGTTGGGACAGGGTACAATCAGCCCCAGCATTTT	CAWSVGTGYNQPQHF
TRBD2	NA	TRBV28	TRBJ2-1	TGTGCCAGCAGTCCGAAGCGGGGGGGCTTGTCCTACAATGAGCAGTTCTTC	CASSPKRGGLSYNEQFF
NA	NA	TRBV28	TRBJ1-2	TGTGCCAGCAGCTCCGGAGGTTCGGGCTATGGCTACACCTTC	CASSSGGSGYGYTF
TRBD1	NA	TRBV30	TRBJ1-1	TGTGCCTGGACCAGGACAGGGGGTAGGACTGAAGCTTTCTTT	CAWTRTGGRTEAFF
NA	NA	TRBV19	TRBJ2-1	TGTGCCAGTAGTATAGATAATACAGGGTCCAATGAGCAGTTCTTC	CASSIDNTGSNEQFF
TRBD1	NA	TRBV7-9	TRBJ1-6	TGTGCCAGCAGCTTACTCGAGACAGGGAATTCACCCCTCCACTTT	CASSLLETGNSPLHF
NA	NA	TRBV7-3	TRBJ2-1	TGTGCCAGCAGCTTTCAGGGCGGAACACCTAGCTCCTACAATGAGCAGTTCTTC	CASSFQGGTPSSYNEQFF
NA	NA	TRBV9	TRBJ2-3	TGTGCCAGCAGCGTAGTTGACGGGAGAGGAACAGATACGCAGTATTTT	CASSVVDGRGTDTQYF
NA	once	TRBV18	TRBJ1-2	TGTGCCAGCTCACTTAGGACGGCGGGTTCTGGCTACACCTTC	CASSLRTAGSGYTF
TRBD1	NA	TRBV5-6	TRBJ1-1	TGTGCCAGCAGCCGGACAGGGGGAGTCATGAACACTGAAGCTTTCTTT	CASSRTGGVMNTEAFF